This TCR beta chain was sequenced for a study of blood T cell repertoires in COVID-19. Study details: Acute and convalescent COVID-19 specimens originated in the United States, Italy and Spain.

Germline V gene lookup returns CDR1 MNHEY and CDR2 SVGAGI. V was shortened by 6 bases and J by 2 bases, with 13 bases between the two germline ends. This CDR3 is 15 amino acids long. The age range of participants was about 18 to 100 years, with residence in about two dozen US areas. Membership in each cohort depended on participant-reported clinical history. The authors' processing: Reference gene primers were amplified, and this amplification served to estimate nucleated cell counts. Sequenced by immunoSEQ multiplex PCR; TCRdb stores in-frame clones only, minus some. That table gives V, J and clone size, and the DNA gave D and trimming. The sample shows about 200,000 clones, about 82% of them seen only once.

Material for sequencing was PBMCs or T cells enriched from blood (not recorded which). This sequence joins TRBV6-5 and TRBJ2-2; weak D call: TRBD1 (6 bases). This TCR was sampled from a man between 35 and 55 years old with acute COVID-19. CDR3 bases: TGTGCCAGCAGGACCCCCGGGACAAACACCGGGGAGCTGTTTTTT. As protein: CASRTPGTNTGELFF.